This TCR beta chain was sequenced for a study of T cells in Graves' hyperthyroidism and ophthalmopathy. V lost 6 bases, J lost 0 bases, and 10 bases stayed unmatched. The CDR3 spans 18 residues. RNA transcripts were the template for amplifying TCR beta CDR3 regions. With the HTBI primer set, the TCR CDR3 went through a first round of RT-PCR. TCRdb reprocessed the multiplex PCR reads via MiXCR and lists one record per CDR3 protein. This table has nearly 750,000 distinct CDR3 sequences, approximately 36% appearing once. Input material: blood. The chain combines TRBV12-3 or TRBV12-4 with TRBJ2-6; 8 bases agree with TRBD1. This sequence originates from a woman between 40 and 50 years old with Graves' hyperthyroidism. CDR3: CASSQRQGPLSGANVLTF. The CDR3 bases are TGTGCCAGCAGCCAAAGACAGGGGCCTCTCTCTGGGGCCAACGTCCTGACTTTC.